The 8 T cell receptor beta chains below come from one sample, sequenced in a study of blood T cell repertoires in COVID-19. Data came from immunoSEQ multiplex PCR; TCRdb stores just in-frame clones and leaves some out. This sample has 200,000 or so clones, with approximately 85% found just once. Specimen: peripheral blood. The receptors originated from a woman aged 70 to 79 with active or convalescent COVID-19.

The CDR3 reads CASSTRQGRPDGYTF. The CDR3 bases are TGTGCCAGTAGTACTAGACAGGGAAGGCCGGACGGCTACACCTTC. The chain links TRBV19 to TRBJ1-2; 7 bases line up with TRBD1. The germline CDR1 and CDR2 sequences are LNHDA and SQIVND (reference sequence). The V and J ends lost 4 bases and 8 bases, in that order; junction bases with no gene match: 13. This CDR3 has 15 amino acids.

The V call is TRBV9, the J call TRBJ2-2; 8 bases match TRBD2. This CDR3 comprises 17 residues. CDR1 is SGDLS, CDR2 YYNGEE, per germline. V was clipped by 5 bases and J by 6 bases; unmatched bases: 15. The CDR3 is CASSRSGMRGGSGELFF. The CDR3 DNA reads as TGTGCCAGCAGTCGTAGCGGGATGAGGGGAGGGTCCGGGGAGCTGTTTTTT.

The V and J genes are TRBV7-2 and TRBJ1-5, with 8 bases aligning to TRBD1. The CDR3 consists of 17 residues. V was pared by 4 bases and J by 2 bases, with 10 bases of the junction left unmatched. CDR1 and CDR2 from the germline V gene are SGHTA and FQGNSA. Here the CDR3 DNA reads TGTGCCAGCAGCTCAGACAGGGGTTTGGGGGGCAATCAGCCCCAGCATTTT. It encodes CASSSDRGLGGNQPQHF.

The J gene is TRBJ2-3, the V gene TRBV21-1; the listed D gene, TRBD2, was not tested against the DNA. TRBV21-1 constitutes a pseudogene. This CDR3 has 17 amino acids. In DNA, the CDR3 is TGTGCCAGCAGCAATTCCCTGACTAGCGGGAGCTTGAATACGCAGTATTTT. This gives the protein CASSNSLTSGSLNTQYF.

This rearrangement joins TRBV3-1 (or the pseudogene TRBV3-2) to TRBJ1-4; 9 bases align to TRBD1. This CDR3 is built from 15 residues. After removal of 4 bases from V and 8 bases from J, the junction contained 8 bases not matched to a gene. Germline V gives CDR1 LGHDT, CDR2 YNNKEL (reference sequence). The CDR3 is CASSLNTGGEEKLFF. For the CDR3, the DNA is TGTGCCAGCAGCCTTAACACAGGGGGCGAGGAAAAACTGTTTTTT.

The chain combines TRBV28 with TRBJ2-3, with D maybe TRBD1 (6 bases). CDR3 length equals 14 residues. The V end lost 7 bases, the J end lost 4 bases, and 15 bases lay between the germline ends. Per germline, CDR1 MDHEN and CDR2 SYDVKM. The CDR3 sequence is CASIPQGRADTQYF. Written as DNA, the CDR3 is TGTGCCAGCATACCACAGGGCAGGGCAGATACGCAGTATTTT.

This chain joins TRBV27 and TRBJ2-7, with D possibly matching TRBD1 (6 bases). CDR1 MNHEY and CDR2 SMNVEV come from the germline V gene (reference sequence). The ends were cut back, 2 bases at V and 1 base at J, with 6 bases in the middle. The CDR3 contains 13 residues. CDR3 protein: CASSLGTSYEQYF. The CDR3 DNA follows: TGTGCCAGCAGTTTAGGGACATCCTACGAGCAGTACTTC.

This chain connects TRBV7-9 to TRBJ2-5; D remains ambiguous. Germline loops: CDR1 SEHNR, CDR2 FQNEAQ (reference sequence). The CDR3 loop spans 15 amino acids. The V and J ends lost 1 base and 3 bases respectively, with 12 bases between them. The CDR3 region has the DNA TGTGCCAGCAGCTTAGGGCCTAGTCTCGAAGAGACCCAGTACTTC. The encoded protein is CASSLGPSLEETQYF. The whole variable domain, remainder taken from reference TRBV7-9 and TRBJ2-5, is DTGVSQNPRHKITKRGQNVTFRCDPISEHNRLYWYRQTLGQGPEFLTYFQNEAQLEKSRLLSDRFSAERPKGSFSTLEIQRTEQGDSAMYLCASSLGPSLEETQYFGPGTRLLVL.